Included here is one T cell receptor beta chain sequence, with context. No antigen is known for it. These data originate in a study of vaccination effects on CD4 cells after COVID-19. On the study more broadly: Pools of viral peptides were used by the ViraFEST assay to expand antigen-specific CD4+ T cells ahead of sequencing. Convalescent patient samples, from a couple of individuals, date to 16 days and one week before vaccination.

CD4+ T cell isolation took place after about 11 days of culture. V lost 1 base, J lost 7 bases, and 15 bases lay in between. Germline CDR1 is SGHRS and CDR2 is YFSETQ. CDR3 length: 15 residues. The repertoire was sequenced with immunoSEQ multiplex PCR; TCRdb's copy has only in-frame clones and lacks some. Among 45,000 to 60,000 clones listed, about 75% were seen once. The source is a human donor who had a prior SARS-CoV-2 infection. The chain is built from TRBV5-1 and TRBJ2-1, with D perhaps TRBD2 (5 bases). Source: CD4+ T cells from PBMCs cultured without peptide, taken before COVID-19 vaccination. The CDR3 loop is CASSLTVGEINEQFF. In DNA, the CDR3 is TGCGCCAGCAGCTTGACCGTGGGAGAAATAAATGAGCAGTTCTTC.